This T cell receptor (beta chain) was identified during a study of vaccination and CD4 T cells after COVID-19. Noted treatment: approximately 11-day PBMC culture with coronavirus spike peptide pools or control peptides (ViraFEST assay). The collection of CD4+ T cells from the unexposed donor took place before the COVID-19 pandemic (2011-2018). Sequence data for DNA of cultured CD4+ T cells were generated by the Oncomine TCR Beta short-read assay. TCRdb used MiXCR to reprocess the PCR reads, holding one entry per CDR3 protein. This sample has about 7,000 distinct CDR3 sequences, with roughly two fifths found just once. The trim removed 7 bases at V and 5 bases at J, leaving 11 bases unmatched. CDR1 SGHAT and CDR2 FQNNGV come from the germline V gene. The length of the CDR3 is 14 residues. Regarding this clonotype: The antigen is unknown.

This chain links TRBV11-2 with TRBJ2-7, with TRBD1 identical over 7 bases. Source material: CD4+ T cells from blood, cultured in vitro. The sequence was obtained from a human donor in good health. This CDR3 is CASTSMGQLDEQYF. CDR3 bases: TGTGCCAGCACATCGATGGGACAGTTGGACGAGCAGTACTTC.